The 26 T cell receptor beta chains below all came from one sample that was sequenced in a study of blood T cell repertoires in COVID-19. Some clones are missing from TCRdb's copy, which holds only in-frame ones; the method was immunoSEQ multiplex PCR. The sample has about 230,000 clones; over 85% are singletons. Material: PBMCs or T cells enriched from blood (not recorded which). The receptors derive from a woman aged 25 to 39 with acute COVID-19.

J is TRBJ2-1 and V is TRBV7-9; D not resolved. Germline V gene lookup returns CDR1 SEHNR and CDR2 FQNEAQ (reference sequence). Deletions cut 5 bases from V and 7 bases from J, with 12 bases between. CDR3 length equals 13 residues. For the CDR3, the DNA is TGTGCCAGCAGCCCGCAGGAACCTAATGAGCAGTTCTTC. This encodes CASSPQEPNEQFF.

The chain recombines TRBV28 with TRBJ2-1; TRBD2 agrees at 14 bases. The CDR3 is 17 amino acids. Germline V lookup: CDR1 MDHEN, CDR2 SYDVKM. V was pared by 6 bases and J by 0 bases, with 4 bases of the junction left unmatched. CDR3 in DNA: TGTGCCAGCAGGGGACTAGCGGGGGAGAGCTCCTACAATGAGCAGTTCTTC. This encodes CASRGLAGESSYNEQFF.

The J gene is TRBJ1-6, the V gene TRBV6-1, with a weak D call TRBD1 (5 bases). This CDR3 has 15 residues. Trimming took off 3 bases at V and 4 bases at J, with 10 bases between the two ends. Germline V gene sequence: CDR1 MNHNS, CDR2 SASEGT. Here the CDR3 DNA reads TGTGCCAGCAGTGACCAGACAGAATATAATTCACCCCTCCACTTT. It yields the protein CASSDQTEYNSPLHF.

This clone occurred once. The V and J genes are TRBV7-8 and TRBJ1-2, with D maybe TRBD1 (6 bases). Germline V gene lookup returns CDR1 SGHVS and CDR2 FQNEAQ. The CDR3 length is 15 residues. V shed 6 bases and J shed 8 bases, with 22 bases lying between them. Here the CDR3 DNA reads TGTGCCAGCAGAACCGAGGGGGGGAGAGGCTACGGCTACACCTTC. Protein sequence: CASRTEGGRGYGYTF.

CDR3 bases: TGTGCCAGTAGTATACCCACCTATAGCAATCAGCCCCAGCATTTT. Protein product: CASSIPTYSNQPQHF. The chain employs TRBV19 and TRBJ1-5; no clear D. There are 15 residues in the CDR3. V dropped 2 bases and J dropped 0 bases, with 8 bases sitting between them. The germline V gene has CDR1 LNHDA and CDR2 SQIVND (reference sequence).

With regard to this clone: Other DNA sequences in the same sample also yield this CDR3. The chain carries TRBV19 and TRBJ1-1, with 10 bases that match TRBD1. This CDR3 comprises 14 residues. The germline gives CDR1 LNHDA, CDR2 SQIVND (reference sequence). The V gene end was trimmed by 6 bases and the J gene end by 1 base; junction bases not matched to a gene: 2. CDR3 bases: TGTGCCAGTAGAGGGGACAGGGGGAACACTGAAGCTTTCTTT. Translation: CASRGDRGNTEAFF.

The rearrangement joins TRBV7-2 to TRBJ2-1, with D possibly matching TRBD2 (6 bases). The V end lost 6 bases, the J end lost 2 bases, and 17 bases lay between the germline ends. The CDR3 is 16 residues long. Germline V gives CDR1 SGHTA, CDR2 FQGNSA. The CDR3 nucleotides are TGTGCCAGCAGTCCCCTATGGGGGGACCCCTACAATGAGCAGTTCTTC. Protein product: CASSPLWGDPYNEQFF.

The chain combines TRBV4-2 with TRBJ2-1; 8 positions agree with TRBD1. The germline gives CDR1 LGHNA, CDR2 YNFKEQ. The ends lost 3 bases at V and 4 bases at J; junction bases unmatched: 5. CDR3 length: 15 residues. This CDR3 reads CASSQGDRLYNEQFF. For the CDR3, the DNA is TGTGCCAGCAGCCAGGGGGACAGGTTATACAATGAGCAGTTCTTC.

This clone was found a few times. The J gene is TRBJ2-7, the V gene TRBV3-1 (or the pseudogene TRBV3-2), with 8 bases that match TRBD1. J was trimmed by 1 base and V by 5 bases; bases with no gene match: 4. CDR3 length equals 14 residues. Germline V gene data show CDR1 as LGHDT and CDR2 as YNNKEL (reference sequence). The CDR3 DNA reads TGTGCCAGCAGCTACGGGACAGGTTCCTACGAGCAGTACTTC. It yields the protein CASSYGTGSYEQYF.

The V call is TRBV6-5, the J call TRBJ1-1, with TRBD1 matching over 8 bases. V shed 5 bases and J 4 bases; nucleotides not matched to a gene: 6. CDR1 and CDR2 (germline): MNHEY, SVGAGI. The CDR3 has 14 residues. The CDR3 DNA is TGTGCCAGCAGTAAACAACAGGGGGGCACTGAAGCTTTCTTT. This codes for CASSKQQGGTEAFF.

The rearrangement links TRBV28 to TRBJ1-2; 8 bases match TRBD1. The ends lost 6 bases at V and 3 bases at J; junction bases unmatched: 6. Germline CDR1 is MDHEN and CDR2 is SYDVKM. The CDR3 covers 14 residues. The CDR3 region is CASRNAGGDYGYTF. The CDR3 nucleotides read TGTGCCAGCAGGAACGCAGGGGGCGACTATGGCTACACCTTC.

The rearrangement links TRBV5-1 to TRBJ2-1; a weak D match, TRBD1 (6 bases). The CDR3 is 14 amino acids. From germline, CDR1 is SGHRS and CDR2 YFSETQ. V was shortened by 4 bases and J by 2 bases, with 10 bases between the two germline ends. The CDR3 DNA follows: TGCGCCAGCAGCATGCAGGGGCCCTACAATGAGCAGTTCTTC. This translates into CASSMQGPYNEQFF. Full variable domain (missing parts from reference TRBV5-1 and TRBJ2-1): KAGVTQTPRYLIKTRGQQVTLSCSPISGHRSVSWYQQTPGQGLQFLFEYFSETQRNKGNFPGRFSGRQFSNSRSEMNVSTLELGDSALYLCASSMQGPYNEQFFGPGTRLTVL.

The chain employs TRBV9 and TRBJ1-2, with a weak D call TRBD1 (5 bases). V lost 4 bases and J lost 8, with 21 bases in between. In germline, CDR1 is SGDLS, CDR2 YYNGEE. This CDR3 is built from 15 residues. The CDR3: CASSSSYPGARGYTF. DNA for the CDR3: TGTGCCAGCAGCTCGTCTTACCCTGGGGCGCGAGGCTACACCTTC. Filled out from reference TRBV9 and TRBJ1-2, the complete variable domain reads DSGVTQTPKHLITATGQRVTLRCSPRSGDLSVYWYQQSLDQGLQFLIQYYNGEERAKGNILERFSAQQFPDLHSELNLSSLELGDSALYFCASSSSYPGARGYTFGSGTRLTVV.

The V gene is TRBV7-2, the J gene TRBJ1-3; possibly TRBD1 for D (5 bases). V was cut by 5 bases and J by 2 bases, with 10 bases left in between. CDR1 is SGHTA, CDR2 FQGNSA, per germline. There are 14 residues in the CDR3. The CDR3 is CASSTGQPGNTIYF. The CDR3 coding sequence is TGTGCCAGCAGCACCGGACAACCTGGAAACACCATATATTTT.

This rearrangement joins TRBV7-9 to TRBJ1-1, with 10 bases aligning to TRBD1. The V gene end was trimmed by 2 bases and the J gene end by 0 bases; junction bases not matched to a gene: 3. Germline V gene sequence: CDR1 SEHNR, CDR2 FQNEAQ (reference sequence). The CDR3 spans 16 residues. The chain's CDR3 is CASSLRQGAMNTEAFF. Written as DNA, the CDR3 is TGTGCCAGCAGCTTAAGACAGGGGGCTATGAACACTGAAGCTTTCTTT.

This clone has a single count. This chain connects TRBV7-3 to TRBJ2-1; D is undetermined. Germline CDR1 reads SGHTA; CDR2 reads FQGTGA. The CDR3 spans 19 residues. The germline V and J ends were trimmed by 1 base and 3 bases, with 22 bases remaining between them. CDR3 in amino acids: CASSLIGLGERLNYNEQFF. The CDR3 nucleotides are TGTGCCAGCAGCTTAATCGGCCTAGGTGAACGTTTAAACTACAATGAGCAGTTCTTC.

The V and J genes are TRBV5-1 and TRBJ1-1; 7 bases align to TRBD1. Looked up from germline, CDR1 is SGHRS and CDR2 is YFSETQ. The CDR3 is made up of 15 amino acids. The V segment lost 6 bases and the J segment 4 bases; nucleotides outside the gene matches: 12. The chain's CDR3 is CASTRSGGRGTEAFF. CDR3 bases: TGCGCCAGCACCCGGTCAGGGGGACGGGGCACTGAAGCTTTCTTT.

The CDR3 sequence is CASSLRTRADTQYF. Written as DNA, the CDR3 is TGTGCCAGCAGTTTACGGACTAGAGCAGATACGCAGTATTTT. The genes are TRBV28 and TRBJ2-3, with TRBD2 matching 7 bases. V gave up 2 bases and J gave up 4 bases; unmatched junction bases: 3. Looked up from germline, CDR1 is MDHEN and CDR2 is SYDVKM. CDR3 length: 14 residues.

This chain connects TRBV27 to TRBJ1-6; D may be TRBD1 (6 bases). The CDR3 sequence is 16 residues long. Germline V gene data show CDR1 as MNHEY and CDR2 as SMNVEV (reference sequence). Deletions cut 6 bases from V and 5 bases from J, with 17 bases between. As DNA, the CDR3 is TGTGCCAGCAGCCCAATTCCGGGACACAATAATTCACCCCTCCACTTT. It specifies CASSPIPGHNNSPLHF.

The chain carries TRBV28 and TRBJ2-1, with TRBD2 as a possible D gene (6 bases). The CDR3 has 16 amino acids. Germline V gene sequence: CDR1 MDHEN, CDR2 SYDVKM. Deletions cut 4 bases from V and 0 bases from J, with 13 bases between. The CDR3 nucleotides are TGTGCCAGCAGTTACTGGGACTTTAGCTCCTACAATGAGCAGTTCTTC. Encoded protein: CASSYWDFSSYNEQFF.

This clone was seen once. The chain recombines TRBV30 with TRBJ1-2, with D possibly matching TRBD1 (6 bases). V was shortened by 5 bases and J by 3 bases, with 10 bases between the two germline ends. The CDR3 spans 12 residues. Germline values: CDR1 GTSNPN, CDR2 SVGIG (reference sequence). This CDR3 reads CAWGGQDYGYTF. The CDR3 DNA reads TGTGCCTGGGGGGGGCAGGACTATGGCTACACCTTC.

The J gene is TRBJ1-6, the V gene TRBV4-1; possible D gene TRBD1, 5 bases. The CDR3 is 17 residues long. The germline CDR1 and CDR2 sequences are MGHRA and YSYEKL. Trimming cost V 0 bases and J 7 bases, with 16 bases left between them. CDR3 sequence reads: CASSQDRGSVLNSPLHF. As DNA, the CDR3 is TGCGCCAGCAGCCAAGATCGGGGGTCAGTGTTGAATTCACCCCTCCACTTT.

This sequence joins TRBV28 and TRBJ1-1; D gene ambiguous. CDR3 size: 13 residues. Trimming removed 3 bases from V and 2 bases from J, with 7 bases in between. Germline values: CDR1 MDHEN, CDR2 SYDVKM. The CDR3 coding sequence is TGTGCCAGCAGTTTTAGTCCAAACACTGAAGCTTTCTTT. As protein: CASSFSPNTEAFF.

Remarks on this clone: A read error may account for a junction end that differs from germline. This chain uses TRBV2 with TRBJ1-4, with D perhaps matching TRBD1 (6 bases). The CDR3 loop spans 17 amino acids. Germline CDR1 and CDR2: SNHLY and FYNNEI. The CDR3 DNA reads as TGTGCCAGCAGTGATTTTTTTTCCGGGACAACGAATGAAAAACTGTTTTTT. As protein: CASSDFFSGTTNEKLFF. Using reference TRBV2 and TRBJ1-4 for the parts outside the CDR3, the full variable domain is EPEVTQTPSHQVTQMGQEVILRCVPISNHLYFYWYRQILGQKVEFLVSFYNNEISEKSEIFDDQFSVERPDGSNFTLKIRSTKLEDSAMYFCASSDFFSGTTNEKLFFGSGTQLSVL.

This clone was seen more than once but under ten times. The chain carries TRBV5-1 and TRBJ1-4; D is ambiguous. V shed 1 base and J shed 7 bases, with 14 bases lying between them. Germline assignment: CDR1 SGHRS and CDR2 YFSETQ. This CDR3 spans 15 amino acids. CDR3 region: CASSLIGGEGEKLFF. CDR3 bases: TGCGCCAGCAGCTTGATAGGTGGGGAGGGTGAAAAACTGTTTTTT.

The gene calls are TRBV28 and TRBJ1-4; unclear D gene. The V and J ends lost 3 bases and 8 bases respectively, with 7 bases between them. CDR1 and CDR2 from the germline V gene are MDHEN and SYDVKM. The CDR3 totals 12 residues. As DNA, the CDR3 is TGTGCCAGCAGTTTGAGGGCCGAAAAACTGTTTTTT. Amino acids: CASSLRAEKLFF.